These 29 T cell receptor beta chains originate from one sample sequenced in a study of beta chain features in type 1 diabetes. Study-level points and caveats: When Type 1 diabetes patients were examined, their TCRB CDR3s proved moderately but significantly shorter in all four CD4+ subsets.

All of the isolated RNA was reverse transcribed, so expressed TCRB transcripts were sequenced. Measured with immunoSEQ multiplex PCR; TCRdb has only the in-frame clones, and not every one. Among around 97,000 clones listed, 25% to 35% were seen once. Their cognate antigens are unknown. The source material was central memory CD4+ T cells from blood. The receptor source for this set is a woman younger than 35 with type 1 diabetes.

The table lists this clone with a few counts. The chain is built from TRBV2 and TRBJ1-2; 7 nucleotides agree with TRBD1. CDR1 is SNHLY, CDR2 FYNNEI, per germline. With V trimmed by 7 bases and J by 2 bases, 13 bases remained unmatched. The CDR3 consists of 16 residues. DNA of the CDR3: TGTGCCAGCACCAAACAGGGGACCACCCCAAACTATGGCTACACCTTC. It yields the protein CASTKQGTTPNYGYTF.

In its sample, this clone was seen a few times. The chain is built from TRBV7-2 and TRBJ1-2, with 7 nucleotides matching TRBD1. The CDR3 loop spans 16 amino acids. The V and J ends lost 1 base and 0 bases, in that order; junction bases with no gene match: 5. Per the germline V gene, CDR1 is SGHTA and CDR2 is FQGNSA. The CDR3 spells CASSLGGQESNYGYTF. The CDR3 DNA is TGTGCCAGCAGCTTAGGTGGACAGGAATCTAACTATGGCTACACCTTC.

This clone was observed a few times. This chain joins TRBV4-3 and TRBJ1-4, with TRBD1 matching over 7 bases. Germline V lookup: CDR1 LGHNA, CDR2 YSLEER. The CDR3 totals 15 residues. Trimming cost V 2 bases and J 11 bases; bases outside gene matches: 11. The CDR3 here is CASSQLREGAMKLFF. CDR3 in DNA: TGCGCCAGCAGCCAACTCCGGGAGGGGGCGATGAAACTGTTTTTT.

The chain carries TRBV6-5 and TRBJ2-7, with no clear D. The CDR3 runs to 15 residues. From germline, CDR1 is MNHEY and CDR2 SVGAGI. With 5 bases removed from V and 0 bases from J, the gap between germline ends came to 14 bases. The CDR3, as DNA: TGTGCCAGCAGTAAGAGTCGGTTTAGCTCCTACGAGCAGTACTTC. This gives the protein CASSKSRFSSYEQYF.

About this clone itself: The junction differs from germline at one of its ends, possibly a read error. The rearrangement uses TRBV19 and TRBJ1-5; 7 bases agree with TRBD1. Germline CDR1 LNHDA, CDR2 SQIVND (reference sequence). This CDR3 is built from 16 residues. The CDR3 DNA follows: TGTGCCAGTAGTTTAGACAGGGTGGACGGCAATCAGCCCCAGCATTTT. The encoded protein is CASSLDRVDGNQPQHF. Together with reference TRBV19 and TRBJ1-5, the CDR3 gives the full variable domain: DGGITQSPKYLFRKEGQNVTLSCEQNLNHDAMYWYRQDPGQGLRLIYYSQIVNDFQKGDIAEGYSVSREKKESFPLTVTSAQKNPTAFYLCASSLDRVDGNQPQHFGDGTRLSIL.

This clone has just a few counts. The genes are TRBV18 and TRBJ2-7; 9 bases fit TRBD2. CDR1 KGHSH and CDR2 LQKENI come from the germline V gene. The CDR3 extends over 15 amino acids. The junction had 7 bases not matched to a gene; V was cut back by 3 bases and J by 4 bases. The CDR3 DNA reads as TGTGCCAGCTCACCCCCGGGACTAGCTGCGTACGAGCAGTACTTC. Residues: CASSPPGLAAYEQYF.

This clone turned up a few times. The V call is TRBV18, the J call TRBJ2-7; D possibly corresponds to TRBD1 (5 bases). Looked up from germline, CDR1 is KGHSH and CDR2 is LQKENI. CDR3 length: 16 residues. V lost 3 bases to trimming and J lost 0 bases, with 15 bases between them. The CDR3 reads CASSPLEAGLSYEQYF. The CDR3 nucleotides read TGTGCCAGCTCACCGCTCGAGGCAGGGCTCTCCTACGAGCAGTACTTC.

The chain links TRBV11-3 to TRBJ2-1; 7 nucleotides match TRBD2. CDR1 and CDR2 from the germline V gene are SGHNT and YENEEA. The CDR3 length is 18 residues. The V gene end was trimmed by 0 bases and the J gene end by 0 bases; junction bases not matched to a gene: 8. The CDR3 DNA reads TGTGCCAGCAGCTTAGATCAGGGCGGGAGTAGCTCCTACAATGAGCAGTTCTTC. Residues: CASSLDQGGSSSYNEQFF.

The chain employs TRBV5-1 and TRBJ2-3; 9 bases map to TRBD2. Trimming took 7 bases from V and 4 from J; bases not matched to a gene: 10. Per germline, CDR1 SGHRS and CDR2 YFSETQ. This CDR3 has 15 residues. DNA of the CDR3: TGCGCCAGCGGGGATAGCGGGAGAAGGGCAGATACGCAGTATTTT. It specifies CASGDSGRRADTQYF.

This clone was found a few times. The rearrangement joins TRBV6-5 to TRBJ1-4, with 8 bases that match TRBD1. Germline CDR1 and CDR2: MNHEY and SVGAGI. The CDR3 is 13 residues long. Trimming cost V 10 bases and J 6 bases; bases outside gene matches: 7. The CDR3 bases are TGTGCCACACGACAGGGGCCCTATGAAAAACTGTTTTTT. Translation: CATRQGPYEKLFF.

The V and J genes are TRBV15 and TRBJ2-7; perhaps TRBD2 as D (6 bases). Germline CDR1 LNHNV, CDR2 YYDKDF (reference sequence). CDR3 length: 18 residues. V gave up 0 bases and J gave up 5 bases, with 23 bases separating them. This chain's CDR3 is CATSREREESKQAHEQYV. Written as DNA, the CDR3 is TGTGCCACCAGCAGAGAGCGGGAAGAATCCAAGCAGGCTCACGAGCAGTACGTC.

This clone was picked up a small number of times. This chain links TRBV7-2 with TRBJ1-2; 7 positions agree with TRBD1. The junction had 3 bases not matched to a gene; V was cut back by 4 bases and J by 4 bases. This CDR3 is 13 amino acids long. Germline values: CDR1 SGHTA, CDR2 FQGNSA. The CDR3 here is CASSSGQVYGYTF. The CDR3 bases are TGTGCCAGCAGCTCAGGACAGGTCTATGGCTACACCTTC.

This chain joins TRBV4-1 and TRBJ1-5; D gene uncertain. Germline V gene lookup returns CDR1 MGHRA and CDR2 YSYEKL. The CDR3 runs 13 residues. V was clipped by 4 bases and J by 3 bases, with 7 bases between them. This CDR3 is CASSRGINQPQHF. The CDR3 coding sequence is TGCGCCAGCAGCCGCGGGATCAATCAGCCCCAGCATTTT.

The rearrangement links TRBV28 to TRBJ2-3, with a possible D match to TRBD2 (6 bases). Germline V gene lookup returns CDR1 MDHEN and CDR2 SYDVKM. CDR3 length: 15 amino acids. V was pared by 6 bases and J by 4 bases, with 17 bases between. The CDR3 sequence: CASRGLTGVSDTQYF. CDR3 in DNA: TGTGCCAGCAGGGGCCTTACGGGAGTATCAGATACGCAGTATTTT.

This chain links TRBV28 with TRBJ2-7; 9 positions match TRBD2. V was pared by 7 bases and J by 0 bases, with 4 bases of the junction left unmatched. Germline V gives CDR1 MDHEN, CDR2 SYDVKM. The CDR3 loop spans 14 amino acids. The CDR3 sequence: CASINSGSSYEQYF. The CDR3 region has the DNA TGTGCCAGCATCAATAGCGGGAGCTCCTACGAGCAGTACTTC.

The V call is TRBV18, the J call TRBJ1-5, with TRBD1 matching 8 bases. CDR1 and CDR2 from the germline V gene are KGHSH and LQKENI. This CDR3 is built from 15 residues. V dropped 3 bases and J dropped 6; count of bases not matched to a gene: 7. CDR3 nucleotides: TGTGCCAGCTCACCGTTGCAGGGGGCGGGTCAGCCCCAGCATTTT. It encodes CASSPLQGAGQPQHF.

The J gene is TRBJ1-1, the V gene TRBV11-2, with 8 nucleotides matching TRBD1. Germline values: CDR1 SGHAT, CDR2 FQNNGV. Trimming removed 5 bases from V and 5 bases from J; junction bases left unmatched: 10. The CDR3 has 15 residues. The CDR3 nucleotides read TGTGCCAGCAGCCGAGGACAGGGTAGTTCTACTGAAGCTTTCTTT. Translation gives CASSRGQGSSTEAFF.

The chain couples TRBV5-5 to TRBJ2-5; D remains unclear. This CDR3 spans 13 amino acids. CDR1 is SGHKS, CDR2 YYEKEE, per germline (reference sequence). The V end was cut by 4 bases, the J end by 4 bases, with 11 bases between. This chain's CDR3 is CASSLQPGETQYF. The CDR3 DNA sequence: TGTGCCAGCAGCCTCCAGCCGGGAGAGACCCAGTACTTC.

The chain joins TRBV5-1 to TRBJ1-2; the match to TRBD1 covers 12 bases. The ends lost 5 bases at V and 6 bases at J; junction bases unmatched: 2. The CDR3 is 13 amino acids. Per the germline V gene, CDR1 is SGHRS and CDR2 is YFSETQ. The chain's CDR3 is CASRGTGGDGYTF. Here the CDR3 DNA reads TGCGCCAGCAGAGGGACAGGGGGCGATGGCTACACCTTC.

This chain links TRBV7-2 with TRBJ1-2; no clear D gene. V was shortened by 0 bases and J by 3 bases, with 5 bases between the two germline ends. The germline V gene encodes CDR1 SGHTA and CDR2 FQGNSA. The CDR3 has 13 amino acids. The CDR3 nucleotides read TGTGCCAGCAGCTTAGCCCAGGACTATGGCTACACCTTC. Encoded protein: CASSLAQDYGYTF.

This clone came up a few times. The rearrangement uses TRBV2 and TRBJ1-2, with TRBD1 identical over 8 bases. Germline loops: CDR1 SNHLY, CDR2 FYNNEI. The V and J ends lost 8 bases and 2 bases, in that order; junction bases with no gene match: 4. CDR3 length: 13 residues. CDR3 coding DNA: TGTGCCAGCGCACAGGGGGTAAACTATGGCTACACCTTC. The encoded protein is CASAQGVNYGYTF.

Only a few counts were recorded for this clone. The V call is TRBV19, the J call TRBJ2-3; D is uncertain. Germline-derived CDR1 and CDR2 are LNHDA and SQIVND (reference sequence). The germline V and J ends were trimmed by 5 bases and 1 base, with 4 bases remaining between them. This CDR3 contains 12 residues. CDR3 sequence reads: CASSQGTDTQYF. CDR3 nucleotides: TGTGCCAGTAGTCAGGGCACAGATACGCAGTATTTT.

The CDR3 DNA sequence: TGTGCCATCAGTGAGTCCACTGGGAGGGCGCAGACCACTTACAATGAGCAGTTCTTC. The encoded protein is CAISESTGRAQTTYNEQFF. The chain recombines TRBV10-3 with TRBJ2-1, with 7 bases that match TRBD2. The CDR3 is 19 amino acids. After removal of 0 bases from V and 4 bases from J, the junction contained 15 bases not matched to a gene. Germline CDR1 ENHRY, CDR2 SYGVKD.

This sequence joins TRBV23-1 and TRBJ1-4; D might be TRBD1 (5 bases). TRBV23-1 is marked as an open reading frame, function uncertain. This CDR3 has 13 amino acids. In DNA, the CDR3 is TGCGCGGGCCCAGGGAAGACTAATGAAAAACTGTTTTTT. Amino acids: CAGPGKTNEKLFF.

This clone showed up just a few times. This chain links TRBV12-5 with TRBJ2-3; a possible D gene is TRBD1 (6 bases). The CDR3 loop spans 12 amino acids. V lost 6 bases and J 4 bases, leaving 8 bases between the germline ends. Looked up from germline, CDR1 is LGHNT and CDR2 is FRNRAP. The CDR3 region has the DNA TGTGCTAGTGGACCAGGGGCAGATACGCAGTATTTT. It translates to CASGPGADTQYF.

This chain uses TRBV6-1 with TRBJ1-2; no definite D call. The V gene's germline CDR1 is MNHNS and CDR2 SASEGT. With 5 bases removed from V and 4 bases from J, the gap between germline ends came to 14 bases. This CDR3 is built from 14 residues. The CDR3 spells CASSPRSDSYGYTF. CDR3 nucleotides: TGTGCCAGCAGTCCCCGATCCGACTCCTATGGCTACACCTTC.

The table lists this clone with a few counts. The V and J genes are TRBV29-1 and TRBJ2-6, with TRBD1 as a possible D gene (5 bases). The V end was cut by 6 bases, the J end by 0 bases, with 9 bases between. This CDR3 region has 14 residues. Germline V lookup: CDR1 SQVTM, CDR2 ANQGSEA. The CDR3 region has the DNA TGCAGCGTAGGGGTTTCCTCTGGGGCCAACGTCCTGACTTTC. It is translated as CSVGVSSGANVLTF. The entire variable domain, with the rest obtained from reference TRBV29-1 and TRBJ2-6, is as follows: SAVISQKPSRDICQRGTSLTIQCQVDSQVTMMFWYRQQPGQSLTLIATANQGSEATYESGFVIDKFPISRPNLTFSTLTVSNMSPEDSSIYLCSVGVSSGANVLTFGAGSRLTVL.

The chain employs TRBV21-1 and TRBJ1-2; the table's D gene call, TRBD1, was not cross checked with the DNA. TRBV21-1 is labeled a pseudogene. The CDR3 contains 20 residues. CDR3 residues: CASSKMGTGCFSQTNYGYTF. As DNA, the CDR3 is TGTGCCAGCAGCAAAATGGGGACAGGGTGCTTCAGTCAGACTAACTATGGCTACACCTTC.

The V and J genes are TRBV29-1 and TRBJ2-7, with D tentatively TRBD1 (5 bases). CDR1 is SQVTM and CDR2 is ANQGSEA in the germline V gene. This CDR3 is 13 amino acids long. V lost 5 bases, J lost 2 bases, and 13 bases lay in between. CDR3 DNA: TGCAGCGTTACCCCAGGGTTCCCCTACGAGCAGTACTTC. Translation gives CSVTPGFPYEQYF.